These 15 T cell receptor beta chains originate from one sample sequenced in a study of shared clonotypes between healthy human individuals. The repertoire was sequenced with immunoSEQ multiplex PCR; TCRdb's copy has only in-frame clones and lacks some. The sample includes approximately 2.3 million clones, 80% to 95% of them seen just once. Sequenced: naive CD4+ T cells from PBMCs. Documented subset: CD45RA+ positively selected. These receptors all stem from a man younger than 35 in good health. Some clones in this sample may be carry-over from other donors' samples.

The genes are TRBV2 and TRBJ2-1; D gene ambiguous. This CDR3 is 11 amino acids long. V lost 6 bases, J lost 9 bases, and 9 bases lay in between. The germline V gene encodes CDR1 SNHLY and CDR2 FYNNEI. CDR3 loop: CASSKNFEQFF. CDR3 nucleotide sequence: TGTGCCAGCAGCAAAAACTTTGAGCAGTTCTTC.

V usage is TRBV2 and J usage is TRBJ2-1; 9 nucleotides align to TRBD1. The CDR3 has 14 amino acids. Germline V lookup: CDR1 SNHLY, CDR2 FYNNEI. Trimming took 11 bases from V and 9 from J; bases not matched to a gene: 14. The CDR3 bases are TGTGCCGGGAGTTCTACAGGGGGACAGGGTGAGCAGTTCTTC. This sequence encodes CAGSSTGGQGEQFF.

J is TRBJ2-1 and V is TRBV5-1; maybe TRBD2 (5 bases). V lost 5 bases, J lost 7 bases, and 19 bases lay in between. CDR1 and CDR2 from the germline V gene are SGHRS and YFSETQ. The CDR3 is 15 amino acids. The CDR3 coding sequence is TGCGCCAGCAGACAAGAACCGGGTAGCGAGAATGAGCAGTTCTTC. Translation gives CASRQEPGSENEQFF.

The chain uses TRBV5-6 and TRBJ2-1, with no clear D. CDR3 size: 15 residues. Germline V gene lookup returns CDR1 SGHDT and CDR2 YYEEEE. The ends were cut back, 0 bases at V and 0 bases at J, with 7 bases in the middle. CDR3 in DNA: TGTGCCAGCAGCTTGGGGCTTCCCTCCTACAATGAGCAGTTCTTC. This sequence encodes CASSLGLPSYNEQFF.

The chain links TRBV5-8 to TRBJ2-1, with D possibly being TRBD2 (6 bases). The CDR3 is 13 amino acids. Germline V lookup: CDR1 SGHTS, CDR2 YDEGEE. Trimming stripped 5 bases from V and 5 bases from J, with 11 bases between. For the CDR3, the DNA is TGTGCCAGCAGACCCGGACTAAACAATGAGCAGTTCTTC. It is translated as CASRPGLNNEQFF.

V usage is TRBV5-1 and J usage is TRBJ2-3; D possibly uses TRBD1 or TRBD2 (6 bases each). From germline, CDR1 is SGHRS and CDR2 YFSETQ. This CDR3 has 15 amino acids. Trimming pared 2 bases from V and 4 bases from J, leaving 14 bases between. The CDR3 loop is CASSFLTGGADTQYF. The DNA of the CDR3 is TGCGCCAGCAGCTTTTTGACAGGAGGGGCAGATACGCAGTATTTT.

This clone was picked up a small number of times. The CDR3 DNA is TGTGCCAGCAGCGAACCGGGCGGAGGACTGTTTTTT. It translates to CASSEPGGGLFF. The rearrangement uses TRBV5-6 and TRBJ1-4; D call uncertain. V was clipped by 4 bases and J by 13 bases, with 14 bases between them. Germline V gene data show CDR1 as SGHDT and CDR2 as YYEEEE. The CDR3 covers 12 residues.

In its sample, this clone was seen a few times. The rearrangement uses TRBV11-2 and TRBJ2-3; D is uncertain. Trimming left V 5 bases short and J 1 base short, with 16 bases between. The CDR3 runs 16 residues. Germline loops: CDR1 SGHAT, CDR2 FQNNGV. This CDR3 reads CASSPYPRWGTDTQYF. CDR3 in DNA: TGTGCCAGCAGCCCCTACCCCCGGTGGGGCACAGATACGCAGTATTTT.

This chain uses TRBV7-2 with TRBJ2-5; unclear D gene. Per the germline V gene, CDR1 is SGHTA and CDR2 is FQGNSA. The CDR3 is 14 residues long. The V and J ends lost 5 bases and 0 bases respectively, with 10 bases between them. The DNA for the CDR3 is TGTGCCAGCAGCCTGGCACGGTACCAAGAGACCCAGTACTTC. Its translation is CASSLARYQETQYF.

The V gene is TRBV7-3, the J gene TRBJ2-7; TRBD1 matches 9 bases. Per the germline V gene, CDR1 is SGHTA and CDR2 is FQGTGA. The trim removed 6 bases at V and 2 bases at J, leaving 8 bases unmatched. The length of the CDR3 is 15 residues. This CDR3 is CASSLTGQGAYEQYF. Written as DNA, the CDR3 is TGTGCCAGCAGTCTAACGGGACAGGGTGCCTACGAGCAGTACTTC.

The CDR3 nucleotides read TGTGCCTGGAGTAATTGGAGGAGACAGGGGAGTTTCTCTGGGGCCAACGTCCTGACTTTC. Translated, it gives CAWSNWRRQGSFSGANVLTF. The V call is TRBV30, the J call TRBJ2-6, with 8 positions matching TRBD1. Germline trimming cut 2 bases from V and 0 bases from J; bases unmatched to any gene: 15. CDR1 is GTSNPN and CDR2 is SVGIG in the germline V gene (reference sequence). The CDR3 covers 20 residues.

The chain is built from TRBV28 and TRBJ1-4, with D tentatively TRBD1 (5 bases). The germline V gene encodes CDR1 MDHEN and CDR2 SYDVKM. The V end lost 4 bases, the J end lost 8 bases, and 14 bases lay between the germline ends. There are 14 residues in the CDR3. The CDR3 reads CASSSPGAGEKLFF. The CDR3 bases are TGTGCCAGCAGTTCCCCCGGGGCTGGGGAAAAACTGTTTTTT.

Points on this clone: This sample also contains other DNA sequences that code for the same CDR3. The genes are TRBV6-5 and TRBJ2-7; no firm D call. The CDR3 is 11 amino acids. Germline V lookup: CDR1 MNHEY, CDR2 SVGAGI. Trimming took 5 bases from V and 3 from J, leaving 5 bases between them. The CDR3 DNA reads TGTGCCAGCAGTAACAGCTACGAGCAGTACTTC. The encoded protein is CASSNSYEQYF.

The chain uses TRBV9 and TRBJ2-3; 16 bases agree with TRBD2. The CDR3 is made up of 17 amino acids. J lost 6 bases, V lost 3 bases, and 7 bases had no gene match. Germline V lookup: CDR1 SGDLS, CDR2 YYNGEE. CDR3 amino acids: CASSAGLAGGPLDTQYF. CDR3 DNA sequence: TGTGCCAGCAGCGCGGGACTAGCGGGAGGGCCATTGGATACGCAGTATTTT.

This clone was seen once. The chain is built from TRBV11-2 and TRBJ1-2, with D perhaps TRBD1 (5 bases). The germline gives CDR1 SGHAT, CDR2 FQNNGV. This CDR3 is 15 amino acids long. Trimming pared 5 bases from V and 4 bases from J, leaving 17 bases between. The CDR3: CASSPDRGGTYGYTF. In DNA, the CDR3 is TGTGCCAGCAGCCCGGACCGGGGGGGGACCTATGGCTACACCTTC.